There are many counts of the clone carrying this TCR beta chain. This sample stems from a study of patients and donors after allogeneic stem cell transplantation. One entry per CDR3 protein results from TCRdb running MiXCR on the RT-PCR reads. The table records 17,000 or so distinct CDR3 sequences, 27% of them present only once. V lost 2 bases, J lost 7 bases, and 3 bases lay in between. This CDR3 is built from 12 residues. Germline V gene sequence: CDR1 SNHLY, CDR2 FYNNEI. The chain is built from TRBV2 and TRBJ1-6; D is ambiguous. The sequence was obtained from a human donor who was either an allogeneic HSCT recipient or a stem cell or donor lymphocyte infusion donor (not recorded which). It is not recorded whose cells these are; they may come from a transplant donor. The sequenced sample was blood, either unsorted or a sorted T cell fraction (not recorded which). The CDR3 loop is CASSETNSPLHF. CDR3 bases: TGTGCCAGCAGTGAAACGAATTCACCCCTCCACTTT. Using reference TRBV2 and TRBJ1-6 for the parts outside the CDR3, the full variable domain is EPEVTQTPSHQVTQMGQEVILRCVPISNHLYFYWYRQILGQKVEFLVSFYNNEISEKSEIFDDQFSVERPDGSNFTLKIRSTKLEDSAMYFCASSETNSPLHFGNGTRLTVT.